This T cell receptor (beta chain) was profiled in a study of CD8+ T cells in alopecia areata. Findings and limits, study-wide: Normal skin's resident alphabeta T cells are also sequenced in scalp samples.

A word on this clone: No antigen is known for it.

Reverse transcription of extracted RNA yielded cDNA, which provided the sequencing template. Assay used: immunoSEQ multiplex PCR; TCRdb lists only in-frame clones, some missing. The table includes just over 150,000 clones, 65% detected once. Treatment defined: oral pan-JAK inhibitor, 5-10 mg twice daily. Trimming removed 0 bases at V and 6 bases at J, with 8 bases between. The CDR3 sequence is 13 residues long. Germline V CDR1 and CDR2: SGHVS, FQNEAQ. This receptor was taken from a human donor with alopecia areata. Here the sequenced sample was CD4+ T cells sorted from blood, taken at week 4, from a patient treated with tofacitinib. The rearrangement links TRBV7-8 to TRBJ1-2; a possible D gene is TRBD1 (6 bases). The DNA for the CDR3 is TGTGCCAGCAGCTTAGCTGGGGGCGATGGCTACACCTTC. Its translation is CASSLAGGDGYTF.